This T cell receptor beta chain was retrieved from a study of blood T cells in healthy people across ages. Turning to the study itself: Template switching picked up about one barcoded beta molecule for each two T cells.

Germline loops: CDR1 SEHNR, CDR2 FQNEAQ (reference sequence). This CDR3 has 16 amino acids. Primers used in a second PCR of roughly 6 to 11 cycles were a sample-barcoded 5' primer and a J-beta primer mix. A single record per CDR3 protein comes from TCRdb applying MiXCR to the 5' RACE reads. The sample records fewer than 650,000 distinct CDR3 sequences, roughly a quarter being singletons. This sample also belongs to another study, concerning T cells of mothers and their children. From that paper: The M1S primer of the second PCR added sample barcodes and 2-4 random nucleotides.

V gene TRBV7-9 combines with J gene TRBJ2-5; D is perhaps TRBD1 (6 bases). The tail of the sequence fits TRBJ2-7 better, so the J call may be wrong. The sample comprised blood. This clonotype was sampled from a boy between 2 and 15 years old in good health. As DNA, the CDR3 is TGTGCCAGCAGCTTAGAGGGTGGGGGCAGCCCCTACGAGCAGTACTTC. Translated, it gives CASSLEGGGSPYEQYF.